This T cell receptor (beta chain) was observed in a study of blood T cell repertoires in COVID-19. On the study more broadly: Samples came from the United States, Italy and Spain, spanning acute and convalescent COVID-19. PBMCs, B-cell-depleted T cells, or T cells were the source of the cDNA or gDNA that made up the material.

In the original processing: Estimation of nucleated cell counts relied on the amplification of reference gene primers. Sequencing was performed with immunoSEQ multiplex PCR; in TCRdb, only in-frame clones are kept and a portion is missing. The V and J calls and clone size come from that table; D and trimming were worked out from the DNA. The sample holds over 100,000 clones, around 83% seen once. CDR3 size: 17 residues. Between the trimmed V and J ends, which lost 0 bases and 1 base, there was a span of 13 bases. Germline V gene data show CDR1 as MGHRA and CDR2 as YSYEKL. The specimen was peripheral blood. The chain has TRBV4-1 and TRBJ1-3; the D is unclear. This receptor was identified in a man aged 70 or older with acute or convalescent COVID-19. CDR3 amino acids: CASSQEAPNQSGNTIYF. CDR3 bases: TGCGCCAGCAGCCAAGAGGCTCCCAACCAATCTGGAAACACCATATATTTT.